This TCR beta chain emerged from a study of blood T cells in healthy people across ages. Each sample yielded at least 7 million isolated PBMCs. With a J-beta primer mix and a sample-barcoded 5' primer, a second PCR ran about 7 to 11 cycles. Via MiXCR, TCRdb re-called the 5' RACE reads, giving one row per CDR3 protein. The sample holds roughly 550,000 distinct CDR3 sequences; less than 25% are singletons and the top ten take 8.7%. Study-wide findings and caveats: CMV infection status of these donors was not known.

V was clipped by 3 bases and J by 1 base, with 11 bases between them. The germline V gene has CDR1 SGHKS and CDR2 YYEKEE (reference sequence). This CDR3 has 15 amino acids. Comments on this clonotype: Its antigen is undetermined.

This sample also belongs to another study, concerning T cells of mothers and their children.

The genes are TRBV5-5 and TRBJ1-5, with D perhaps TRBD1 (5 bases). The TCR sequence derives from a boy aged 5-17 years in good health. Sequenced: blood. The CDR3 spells CASSWSRDSNQPQHF. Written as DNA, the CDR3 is TGTGCCAGCAGCTGGTCCCGGGACAGCAATCAGCCCCAGCATTTT.